Listed here is a single TCR beta chain. Its antigen is unidentified. 5'RACE with constant-segment primers built TCRalpha and TCRbeta cDNA libraries with UMIs. TCRdb itself ran the 5' RACE reads through MiXCR, one entry per CDR3 protein. Of 35,000 to 45,000 distinct CDR3 sequences listed, about 7.1% were seen once; the top ten hold about 1.4%. The data originate from a study of T-cell memory formation after mild COVID-19. Points from the study as a whole: Among clones peaking at day 37 in the second wave, SARS-CoV-2 specificity remained unconfirmed. Clones that contracted from day 15 to 85 were balanced CD4/CD8, while later expanders leaned CD4+.

The CDR3 is made up of 13 amino acids. Germline CDR1 LGHDT, CDR2 YNNKEL (reference sequence). V gave up 4 bases and J gave up 10 bases; unmatched junction bases: 9. V usage is TRBV3-1 and J usage is TRBJ1-2; TRBD1 matches 7 bases. What was sequenced was PBMCs or a T cell subset sorted from them (not recorded which). The sequence derives from a man aged 18 to 30 who had mild COVID-19 (a few samples of this study predate the infection). Cell type and time point are not known. The chain's CDR3 is CASSPSGTELYTF. Written as DNA, the CDR3 is TGTGCCAGCAGCCCATCCGGGACAGAACTCTACACCTTC. The variable domain in full, with the rest retrieved from reference TRBV3-1 and TRBJ1-2, is DTAVSQTPKYLVTQMGNDKSIKCEQNLGHDTMYWYKQDSKKFLKIMFSYNNKELIINETVPNRFSPKSPDKAHLNLHINSLELGDSAVYFCASSPSGTELYTFGSGTRLTVV.